This TCR beta chain emerged from a study of blood T cell repertoires in COVID-19. Study as a whole: The United States, Italy and Spain supplied acute and convalescent COVID-19 samples.

The CDR3 covers 16 residues. V lost 3 bases to trimming and J lost 4 bases; unmatched junction nucleotides: 12. Germline CDR1 SGHRS, CDR2 YFSETQ. In the source study's methods: Amplification of reference gene primers was used by the study to estimate nucleated cell counts. The table came from immunoSEQ multiplex PCR; TCRdb's copy has only in-frame clones and leaves some out. V and J calls and clone size follow that table, whereas D and trimming were derived from the DNA. The sample carries hundreds of thousands of clones, approximately 88% recorded once. This clonotype originated in a man in his sixties who had recovered from COVID-19. The chain employs TRBV5-1 and TRBJ1-2, with 7 bases that match TRBD1. What was sequenced was peripheral blood. This chain's CDR3 is CASSSIPTGMGYGYTF. DNA of the CDR3: TGCGCCAGCAGCTCCATTCCGACAGGGATGGGCTATGGCTACACCTTC.